A selection of T cell receptor beta chains follows, all from one sample in a study of blood T cell repertoires in COVID-19. TCRdb keeps only in-frame clones here, not all; method: immunoSEQ multiplex PCR. The sample shows about 99,000 clones, more than 75% of them seen only once. Sequences were obtained from peripheral blood. These receptors came from a man between 45 and 60 years old with acute or convalescent COVID-19. The CDR3 runs from the conserved cysteine through the conserved F or W. A D gene is named only where the DNA matches it firmly. Clone size is given for some rows only: seen once, a few or many times, or a class if the clone is expanded.

-	TRBV10-3	TRBJ1-5	-	TGTGCCATCAGTGGGCAGGGTAGCAATCAGCCCCAGCATTTT	CAISGQGSNQPQHF
once	TRBV19	TRBJ2-1	TRBD2	TGTGCCAGTTGTCGTAGCGGGGGGTTCGACAATGAGCAGTTCTTC	CASCRSGGFDNEQFF
-	TRBV5-1	TRBJ2-2	-	TGCGCCAGCAGCGGACTGGGCCTCATGAACACCGGGGAGCTGTTTTTT	CASSGLGLMNTGELFF
-	TRBV11-3	TRBJ2-7	-	TGTGCCAGCAGCTTAGGGAGGTCCGAGCAGTACTTC	CASSLGRSEQYF
-	TRBV6-5	TRBJ2-3	TRBD2	TGTGCCAGCAGCTCCTCGGGGGGGCTAGGGGATACGCAGTATTTT	CASSSSGGLGDTQYF
-	TRBV2	TRBJ2-7	-	TGTGCCAGCAGTGAAAGGAGGGGACCCTACGAGCAGTACTTC	CASSERRGPYEQYF
-	TRBV25-1	TRBJ2-7	TRBD2	TGTGCCAGCAGTGGGTCGGGACTAGCGGGAGGACAGTACTTC	CASSGSGLAGGQYF
few	TRBV24-1	TRBJ2-7	-	TGTGCCACCAGTACCCAAACGGCAGGGGCCTACGAGCAGTACTTC	CATSTQTAGAYEQYF
once	TRBV28	TRBJ2-7	TRBD1	TGTGCCAGCAGTTCGAGTTCAGGGGGCCGAGGCGAGCAGTACTTC	CASSSSSGGRGEQYF
-	TRBV14	TRBJ2-7	-	TGTGCCAGCAGCTCTAGGGACAACCCATCCTACGAGCAGTACTTC	CASSSRDNPSYEQYF
-	TRBV2	TRBJ1-1	-	TGTGCCAGCAAGGCGGGCCACTCGAACACTGAAGCTTTCTTT	CASKAGHSNTEAFF
-	TRBV24-1	TRBJ2-3	TRBD2	TGTGCCACCAGTGGGGCGGGAGGGCCAGATACGCAGTATTTT	CATSGAGGPDTQYF
-	TRBV3-1/TRBV3-2	TRBJ1-1	-	TGTGCCAGCAGCTCGGGAACATACACTGAAGCTTTCTTT	CASSSGTYTEAFF
-	TRBV28	TRBJ2-2	-	TGTGCCAGCACCATAACGGGCACCGGGGAGCTGTTTTTT	CASTITGTGELFF
-	TRBV24-1	TRBJ2-3	-	TGTGCCACCAGTGACCAGACAGGTCCTAGCACAGATACGCAGTATTTT	CATSDQTGPSTDTQYF
-	TRBV2	TRBJ2-3	TRBD1	TGTGCCAGCAGGGTCGGACAGGGGGCGTACGCAGATACGCAGTATTTT	CASRVGQGAYADTQYF
once	TRBV19	TRBJ1-3	-	TGTGCCAGTACATCGGGGAGGGGACCTTTCTCTGGAAACACCATATATTTT	CASTSGRGPFSGNTIYF
-	TRBV4-1	TRBJ2-2	-	TGCGCCAGCAGCCAAGGGGTACCAGGGCCCACCGGGGAGCTGTTTTTT	CASSQGVPGPTGELFF
-	TRBV19	TRBJ2-7	TRBD1	TGTGCCAGTAGTTTAGGACAGGATCACTACGAGCAGTACTTC	CASSLGQDHYEQYF
-	TRBV5-1	TRBJ2-1	TRBD2	TGCGCCAGCAGCTTGGCTAGCGGGAGTAGGAATGAGCAGTTCTTC	CASSLASGSRNEQFF
-	TRBV19	TRBJ1-1	-	TGTGCCAGTAGTATCCCCCCGCCAGGGCTGGGGAAAGCTTTCTTT	CASSIPPPGLGKAFF
-	TRBV6-5	TRBJ1-4	TRBD1	TGTGCCAGCAGCAGACAGGGGACGGGTGAAAAACTGTTTTTT	CASSRQGTGEKLFF
-	TRBV30	TRBJ1-2	-	TGTGCCTGGAGTCTTAAAGGGTTGGGGACTTACTATGGCTACACCTTC	CAWSLKGLGTYYGYTF
-	TRBV27	TRBJ2-7	TRBD2	TGTGCCAGCAGTTTTGGTCGGGACTACCCTTACGAGCAGTACTTC	CASSFGRDYPYEQYF
-	TRBV24-1	TRBJ2-5	TRBD2	TGTGCCACCAGTGAACCGGGACTAGCGGGAGAGACCCAGTACTTC	CATSEPGLAGETQYF
-	TRBV28	TRBJ2-2	-	TGTGCCACCGATGGACGCGGGGTCGGGGAGCTGTTTTTT	CATDGRGVGELFF
few	TRBV2	TRBJ2-5	-	TGTGCCAGCAGTGAAGAGAGGGCCGAGACCCAGTACTTC	CASSEERAETQYF
-	TRBV10-1	TRBJ2-7	-	TGCGCCAGCAGTGACATTGTGGGAGAGGGCTACGAGCAGTACTTC	CASSDIVGEGYEQYF
-	TRBV7-2	TRBJ2-7	-	TGTGCCAGCAGCTTAGACAGCGGAGCGTACGAGCAGTACTTC	CASSLDSGAYEQYF
-	TRBV3-1/TRBV3-2	TRBJ1-3	-	TGTGCCAGCAGCCAAGATCGGGGATGGAACACCATATATTTT	CASSQDRGWNTIYF
-	TRBV14	TRBJ2-6	-	TGTGCCAGCAGCTCGGGGGTGACCAACGTCCTGACTTTC	CASSSGVTNVLTF
once	TRBV2	TRBJ1-5	-	TGTGCCAGCAGTGAAGGACTCACCCGCCGGCAGCCCCAGCATTTT	CASSEGLTRRQPQHF
-	TRBV28	TRBJ2-3	-	TGTGCCAGCAGTCGCGGCGGGAGCACAGATACGCAGTATTTT	CASSRGGSTDTQYF
-	TRBV14	TRBJ2-5	TRBD1	TGTGCCAGCAGGCCGGGGACAGGGAGAGAAGAGACCCAGTACTTC	CASRPGTGREETQYF
-	TRBV5-1	TRBJ1-1	-	TGCGCCAGCAGCGGCGGAACAGGCGGGGGAACTGAAGCTTTCTTT	CASSGGTGGGTEAFF
-	TRBV5-1	TRBJ2-1	-	TGCGCCAGCAGCCTCCCTAGCGACTCCTACAATGAGCAGTTCTTC	CASSLPSDSYNEQFF
-	TRBV3-1/TRBV3-2	TRBJ2-7	-	TGTGCCAGCAGCCGGACAGACTCCTACGAGCAGTACTTC	CASSRTDSYEQYF
-	TRBV5-5	TRBJ1-3	-	TGTGCCAGCAGCTTGGTTGGGACAACTCTCTCTGGAAACACCATATATTTT	CASSLVGTTLSGNTIYF
once	TRBV24-1	TRBJ2-1	-	TGTGCCACCAGTGATTTGGAGGGTTACAATGAGCAGTTCTTC	CATSDLEGYNEQFF
-	TRBV5-1	TRBJ1-2	-	TGCGCCAGCAGCCCAGGGGCTGTGAAGAACTATGGCTACACCTTC	CASSPGAVKNYGYTF
-	TRBV20-1	TRBJ2-3	-	TGCAGTGCTAGTCTGGGCGGGAACACAGATACGCAGTATTTT	CSASLGGNTDTQYF
few	TRBV27	TRBJ2-3	-	TGTGCCAGCAGGTCCACTGGGCAGTATTTT	CASRSTGQYF
-	TRBV28	TRBJ1-3	TRBD1	TGTGCCAGCAGCCAGGGGGGTACTGGAAACACCATATATTTT	CASSQGGTGNTIYF
-	TRBV24-1	TRBJ2-1	TRBD1	TGTGCCACCAGTGATTTGGGGACAGGGGTCAATGAGCAGTTCTTC	CATSDLGTGVNEQFF
-	TRBV10-3	TRBJ2-2	TRBD2	TGTGCCATCAGTGAGACTAGCGGGTATACGAACACCGGGGAGCTGTTTTTT	CAISETSGYTNTGELFF
-	TRBV25-1	TRBJ1-4	-	TGTGCCAGCAGTGCCCTAGACGGGAGGGGGAAACTGTTTTTT	CASSALDGRGKLFF
-	TRBV29-1	TRBJ2-7	-	TGCAGCGTTGCGGGAGTAAGTACTTACTACGAGCAGTACTTC	CSVAGVSTYYEQYF
-	TRBV11-3	TRBJ2-5	-	TGTGCCAGCAGTCGAGGACAGATCCAAGAGACCCAGTACTTC	CASSRGQIQETQYF
-	TRBV25-1	TRBJ2-1	-	TGTGCCAGCAGCCCAGTGAGGGCCGGCTACAATGAGCAGTTCTTC	CASSPVRAGYNEQFF
-	TRBV3-1/TRBV3-2	TRBJ2-1	-	TGTGCCAGCAGCCAAGGGGCAGCCACAGTCCACAATGAGCAGTTCTTC	CASSQGAATVHNEQFF
few	TRBV27	TRBJ2-7	TRBD1	TGTGCCAGTAAAAGACAGGGCGAGCAGTACTTC	CASKRQGEQYF
-	TRBV24-1	TRBJ2-1	TRBD1	TGTGCCACCAGTGACCCCGGGACAGGGGGATACAATGAGCAGTTCTTC	CATSDPGTGGYNEQFF
-	TRBV28	TRBJ2-7	TRBD2	TGTGCCAGCAGTCACGGGAGGGAGCAGTACTTC	CASSHGREQYF
-	TRBV6-1	TRBJ2-7	-	TGTGCCAGCAGTGAAGGATGGGGCGGCTCCTACGAGCAGTACTTC	CASSEGWGGSYEQYF
-	TRBV3-1/TRBV3-2	TRBJ1-2	-	TGTGCCAGCAGCCAAAATGGGCAGGAGGGCTCGGGCTACACCTTC	CASSQNGQEGSGYTF
-	TRBV28	TRBJ2-2	-	TGTGCCAGCAGTTTCCAATGGCCCACCGGGGAGCTGTTTTTT	CASSFQWPTGELFF
-	TRBV10-3	TRBJ2-7	TRBD1	TGTGCCATCAGCCGGGACAGGGGACCCTACGAGCAGTACTTC	CAISRDRGPYEQYF
-	TRBV28	TRBJ2-2	TRBD1	TGTGCCAGCAGTTTTACAGACAGGGTCAACACCGGGGAGCTGTTTTTT	CASSFTDRVNTGELFF
once	TRBV11-2	TRBJ2-2	-	TGTGCCAGCAGCTTAGAGATCTCGGCCGGGGAGCTGTTTTTT	CASSLEISAGELFF